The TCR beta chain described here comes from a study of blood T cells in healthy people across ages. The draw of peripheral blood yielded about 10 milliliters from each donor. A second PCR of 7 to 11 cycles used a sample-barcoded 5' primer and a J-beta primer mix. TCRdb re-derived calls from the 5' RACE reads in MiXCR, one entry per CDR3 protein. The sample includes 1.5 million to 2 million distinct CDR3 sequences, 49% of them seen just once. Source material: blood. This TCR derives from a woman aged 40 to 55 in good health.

The CDR3 nucleotides are TGTGCCAGCAGCTTTTACCGCTCTGGGGCCAACGTCCTGACTTTC. Its protein is CASSFYRSGANVLTF. The J gene is TRBJ2-6, the V gene TRBV5-6, with unresolved D. The CDR3 is made up of 15 amino acids. Germline V gene data show CDR1 as SGHDT and CDR2 as YYEEEE. V shed 2 bases and J shed 0 bases, with 6 bases lying between them.